This T cell receptor (beta chain) is from a study of blood T cell repertoires in COVID-19. Study information: Some COVID-19 samples were acute and others convalescent; all came from the United States, Italy and Spain.

Those who participated ranged in age from roughly 18 to 90 years and resided in about two dozen US areas. Cohort 3 recovery required two negative PCRs, clearance, or symptom resolution. Original handling: Researchers report that nucleated cell counts were estimated from reference gene primer amplification. Produced via immunoSEQ multiplex PCR; TCRdb's table is partial and in-frame only. V and J calls and clone size come straight from that table; D and trimming were deduced from the DNA. The sample records more than 300,000 clones, roughly 85% being singletons. There are 15 residues in the CDR3. V was pared by 5 bases and J by 6 bases, with 17 bases between. The germline CDR1 and CDR2 sequences are LNHNV and YYDKDF (reference sequence).

The chain recombines TRBV15 with TRBJ1-5; D perhaps matches TRBD1 (5 bases). The TCR sequence derives from a woman aged 25-40 years who had recovered from COVID-19. The sample was PBMCs or T cells enriched from blood (not recorded which). CDR3 DNA sequence: TGTGCCACCAGCCTTGGGAGGCTCGGGACTCAGCCCCAGCATTTT. It codes for CATSLGRLGTQPQHF.